This TCR beta chain emerged from a study of shared clonotypes between healthy human individuals. Overall study context: Three CD4 naive, three CD4 memory, two CD8 naive and one CD8 memory plate were used per donor.

CD45RO-negative cells were positively selected for CCR7, leaving out terminally differentiated effector memory CD45RA+ cells. CDR1 and CDR2 (germline): MGHDK, SYGVNS. Trimming cost V 4 bases and J 7 bases; bases outside gene matches: 6. This CDR3 region has 15 residues. The deep-level immunoSEQ assay was used. The data were produced by immunoSEQ multiplex PCR, yet TCRdb's version contains in-frame clones alone and is incomplete. Seen here are approximately 2,200,000 clones, approximately 94% observed once, and the top ten hold about 1.8%. The rearrangement links TRBV25-1 to TRBJ1-4; 10 bases fit TRBD1. This TCR came from a man between 18 and 29 years old in good health. Some clones in this sample may be carry-over from other donors' samples. The sequencing input was naive CD8+ T cells from PBMCs. CDR3 nucleotide sequence: TGTGCCAGCAGTGCGGGAGACAGGGGGCCTGAAAAACTGTTTTTT. Translating gives CASSAGDRGPEKLFF.